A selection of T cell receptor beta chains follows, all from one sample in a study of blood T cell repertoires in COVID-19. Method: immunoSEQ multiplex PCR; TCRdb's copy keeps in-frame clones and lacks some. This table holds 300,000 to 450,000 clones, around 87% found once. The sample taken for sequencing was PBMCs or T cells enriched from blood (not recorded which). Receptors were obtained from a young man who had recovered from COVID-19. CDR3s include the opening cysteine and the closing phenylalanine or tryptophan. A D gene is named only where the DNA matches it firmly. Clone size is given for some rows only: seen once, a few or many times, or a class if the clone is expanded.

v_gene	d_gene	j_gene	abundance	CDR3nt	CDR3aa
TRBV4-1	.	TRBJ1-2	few	TGCGCCAGCAGCCAGCCCGACAGGTTTTCTGGCTACACCTTC	CASSQPDRFSGYTF
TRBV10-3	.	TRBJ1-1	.	TGTGCCATCAGGGATAAAACAGGGAGTAGGGACACTGAAGCTTTCTTT	CAIRDKTGSRDTEAFF
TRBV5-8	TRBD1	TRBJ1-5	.	TGTGCCAGCAGCCCCGGGACAGGCTCCCATCAGCCCCAGCATTTT	CASSPGTGSHQPQHF
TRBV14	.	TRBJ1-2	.	TGTGCCAGCAGCCCCCGTTTCGATGGCTACACCTTC	CASSPRFDGYTF
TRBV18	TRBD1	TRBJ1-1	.	TGTGCCAGCACATCAGGGGGACCTGAAGCTTTCTTT	CASTSGGPEAFF
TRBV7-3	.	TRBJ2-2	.	TGTGCCAGCAGCTCGGGACTTAACACCGGGGAGCTGTTTTTT	CASSSGLNTGELFF
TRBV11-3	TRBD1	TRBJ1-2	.	TGTGCCAGCAGCCTTCTTGGGACAGCGAACTATGGCTACACCTTC	CASSLLGTANYGYTF
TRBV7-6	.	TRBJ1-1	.	TGTGCCAGCAGCTTAGGCGGGTCGAACGAAGCTTTCTTT	CASSLGGSNEAFF
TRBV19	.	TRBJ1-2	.	TGTGCCAGTAGTTCGCGAGCTCCCAAAAGTTCCGACTATGGCTACACCTTC	CASSSRAPKSSDYGYTF
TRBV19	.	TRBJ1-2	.	TGTGCCAGTAGTATGGGTGACTACTATGGCTACACCTTC	CASSMGDYYGYTF
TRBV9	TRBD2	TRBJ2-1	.	TGTGCCAGCAGCATACGGGGAGGTAGCGGGGTTGAGCAGTTCTTC	CASSIRGGSGVEQFF
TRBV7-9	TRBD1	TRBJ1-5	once	TGTGCCAGCAGCGTGTCCGGGACAGAGGGGCCCCAGCATTTT	CASSVSGTEGPQHF
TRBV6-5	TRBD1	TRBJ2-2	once	TGTGCCAGCAGTTACAGGGGGCCCAACACCGGGGAGCTGTTTTTT	CASSYRGPNTGELFF
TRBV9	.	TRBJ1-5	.	TGTGCCAGCAGCCCCGGGACGGGGGGTTTGAATCAGCCCCAGCATTTT	CASSPGTGGLNQPQHF
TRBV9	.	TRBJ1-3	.	TGTGCCAGCAGCGTAGTGGGGGCGCTTAGTGGAAACACCATATATTTT	CASSVVGALSGNTIYF
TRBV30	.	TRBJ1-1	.	TGTGCCTGGAGTGGAGCGGGGCGCAGGGAAGCTTTCTTT	CAWSGAGRREAFF
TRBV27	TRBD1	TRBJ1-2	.	TGTGCCAGCAGTTTATCGGCGGGACAGGGGAGGGGTGGCTACACCTTC	CASSLSAGQGRGGYTF
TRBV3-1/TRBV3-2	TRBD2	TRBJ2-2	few	TGTGCCAGCAGCCTCCGCGGGGGGTCCGGGGAGCTGTTTTTT	CASSLRGGSGELFF
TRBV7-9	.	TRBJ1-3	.	TGTGCCAGCAGCTCGGACAAGAGCTCTGGAAACACCATATATTTT	CASSSDKSSGNTIYF
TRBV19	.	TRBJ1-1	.	TGTGCCAGTAGTCCCCCCGGCAGAGGGTTCTCTGAAGCTTTCTTT	CASSPPGRGFSEAFF
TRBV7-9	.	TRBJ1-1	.	TGTGCCAGCAACTACGGGGATCGGAAAGCTTTCTTT	CASNYGDRKAFF
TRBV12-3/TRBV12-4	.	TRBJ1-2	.	TGTGCCACCAAAGGAGACAGCTATGGCTACACCTTC	CATKGDSYGYTF
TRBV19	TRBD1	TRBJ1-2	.	TGTGCCAGTAGAACCTCGGGACAGGGGGCGCTTATTAGTGGCTACACCTTC	CASRTSGQGALISGYTF
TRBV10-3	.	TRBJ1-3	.	TGTGCCATCAGTGGGCAGGGGACTGGAAACACCATATATTTT	CAISGQGTGNTIYF
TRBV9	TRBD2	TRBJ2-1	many	TGTGCCAGCAGCGTAGGGGGAGGGGCACCTTATTACAATGAGCAGTTCTTC	CASSVGGGAPYYNEQFF
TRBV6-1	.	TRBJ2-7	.	TGTGCCAGCAGTGTAGGGGGCGGGGGGAGCTCCTACGAGCAGTACTTC	CASSVGGGGSSYEQYF
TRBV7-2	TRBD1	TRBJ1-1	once	TGTGCCAGCAGTCTTAAACAGGGGGCTACTGAAGCTTTCTTT	CASSLKQGATEAFF
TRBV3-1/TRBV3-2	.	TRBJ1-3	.	TGTGCCAGCAGCCAAGGAGGGTACGCTCGCGGAAACACCATATATTTT	CASSQGGYARGNTIYF
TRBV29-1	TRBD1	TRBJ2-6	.	TGCAGCGTCGGGACAGTGAGTTTTGGGGCCAACGTCCTGACTTTC	CSVGTVSFGANVLTF
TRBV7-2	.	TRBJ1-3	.	TGTGCCAGTCAGGGTTACGGAAACACCATATATTTT	CASQGYGNTIYF
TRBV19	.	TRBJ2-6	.	TGTGCCAGTCAAACAGGGCTCGGGGCCAACGTCCTGACTTTC	CASQTGLGANVLTF
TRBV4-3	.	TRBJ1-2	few	TGCGCCAGCAGCCAAGTGGTAGGCACAGCTAACTATGGCTACACCTTC	CASSQVVGTANYGYTF
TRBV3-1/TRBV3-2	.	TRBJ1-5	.	TGTGCCAGCAGCCAAGAATTCCCCGCCGGAGGTCAGCCCCAGCATTTT	CASSQEFPAGGQPQHF
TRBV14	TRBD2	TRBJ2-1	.	TGTGCCAGCAGCCAAGAGGCCAGCGGGGGGGCCCGGTCCTACAATGAGCAGTTCTTC	CASSQEASGGARSYNEQFF
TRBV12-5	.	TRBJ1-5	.	TGTGCTAGTGAGGGCCAGGGCGGCAATCAGCCCCAGCATTTT	CASEGQGGNQPQHF